These 6 T cell receptor beta chains came from one sample sequenced in a study of blood T cell repertoires in COVID-19. Libraries were prepared by immunoSEQ multiplex PCR; TCRdb keeps only in-frame clonotypes and omits some of them. The sample lists 160,000 or so clones, about 83% occurring once. Sequenced material: peripheral blood. The receptors come from an older woman with COVID-19, enrolled during active disease.

The CDR3 DNA sequence: TGCGCCAGCAGCTCTACCGGCGGGGGCCCGAATTCACCCCTCCACTTT. As protein: CASSSTGGGPNSPLHF. The chain uses TRBV5-1 and TRBJ1-6; possibly TRBD1 for D (6 bases). The CDR3 is 16 amino acids. Trimming took 3 bases from V and 7 from J, leaving 17 bases between them. CDR1 SGHRS and CDR2 YFSETQ come from the germline V gene.

The CDR3 here is CASSQETQGALHYGYTF. DNA of the CDR3: TGTGCCAGCAGCCAAGAAACGCAGGGGGCGCTTCACTATGGCTACACCTTC. The chain uses TRBV3-1 (or the pseudogene TRBV3-2) and TRBJ1-2; TRBD1 matches 8 bases. V was pared by 0 bases and J by 3 bases, with 9 bases of the junction left unmatched. CDR3 size: 17 residues. CDR1 LGHDT and CDR2 YNNKEL come from the germline V gene (reference sequence).

This rearrangement joins TRBV3-1 (or the pseudogene TRBV3-2) to TRBJ1-4; D not certain. The CDR3 is 14 amino acids. V was trimmed by 0 bases and J by 8 bases, leaving 10 bases between them. Looked up from germline, CDR1 is LGHDT and CDR2 is YNNKEL (reference sequence). The CDR3 DNA is TGTGCCAGCAGCCAAGATCTAGGCGGAGAAAAACTGTTTTTT. This codes for CASSQDLGGEKLFF.

The chain uses TRBV30 and TRBJ2-2; 12 nucleotides align to TRBD2. After removal of 0 bases from V and 7 bases from J, the junction contained 9 bases not matched to a gene. The germline gives CDR1 GTSNPN, CDR2 SVGIG (reference sequence). The CDR3 spans 17 residues. For the CDR3, the DNA is TGTGCCTGGAGTGTTGAGACTAGCGGGGGTTCGGGCGGGGAGCTGTTTTTT. Its translation is CAWSVETSGGSGGELFF.

The chain employs TRBV5-6 and TRBJ1-4; 7 positions match TRBD1. The CDR3 consists of 15 residues. The J segment lost 4 bases and the V segment lost 3 bases, leaving 6 bases of the junction unmatched. Germline-derived CDR1 and CDR2 are SGHDT and YYEEEE. The CDR3 DNA is TGTGCCAGCAGCTCCGGGAACAGGGGTAATGAAAAACTGTTTTTT. Encoded protein: CASSSGNRGNEKLFF.

The V gene is TRBV7-2, the J gene TRBJ2-1, with D perhaps matching TRBD1 (5 bases). Germline V gene sequence: CDR1 SGHTA, CDR2 FQGNSA. This CDR3 has 15 residues. Between the trimmed V and J ends, which lost 0 bases and 0 bases, there was a span of 6 bases. CDR3 bases: TGTGCCAGCAGCTTAGCAGGGGTCTCCTACAATGAGCAGTTCTTC. This translates into CASSLAGVSYNEQFF.